Listed below are T cell receptor beta chains from one sample, sequenced in a study of blood T cell repertoires in COVID-19. Assay: immunoSEQ multiplex PCR; the TCRdb copy retains only in-frame clones and omits some. The sample has 200,000 to 250,000 clones, around three quarters seen once. Sequencing was performed on peripheral blood. These receptors all come from a woman aged 70-85 years with acute or convalescent COVID-19. Both conserved end residues are part of each CDR3. Fields, in order: D gene, V gene, clone size, J gene, CDR3 DNA, CDR3 protein. D genes are given only for firm matches. Clone size is stated in some rows and not others, as once, few, many or a class when expanded.

D: TRBD1; V: TRBV5-1; size: once; J: TRBJ1-2; DNA: TGCGCCAGCAGCGTAACCCCGGGACAGGGGTCGCATGGCTACACCTTC; CDR3: CASSVTPGQGSHGYTF
D: TRBD1; V: TRBV7-6; size: .; J: TRBJ1-4; DNA: TGTGCCAGCAGCTTAGCAACATCCGGGACAGGGGCGGGAAAACTGTTTTTT; CDR3: CASSLATSGTGAGKLFF
D: .; V: TRBV2; size: .; J: TRBJ2-7; DNA: TGTGCCAGCAGACCTGACATCCCTTACGAGCAGTACTTC; CDR3: CASRPDIPYEQYF
D: .; V: TRBV2; size: .; J: TRBJ2-7; DNA: TGTGCCAGCAGTGCAGTGCCCTACGAGCAGTACTTC; CDR3: CASSAVPYEQYF
D: .; V: TRBV5-1; size: .; J: TRBJ2-7; DNA: TGCGCCAGCGGATGGGGACACCTGGGCTCCTACGAGCAGTACTTC; CDR3: CASGWGHLGSYEQYF
D: TRBD1; V: TRBV5-6; size: few; J: TRBJ2-4; DNA: TGTGCCAGCAGCTATACAGGGGCCGTAGGGGCCTTC; CDR3: CASSYTGAVGAF
D: TRBD2; V: TRBV5-6; size: .; J: TRBJ2-5; DNA: TGTGCCAGCAGCTTGGTGGCGGGAGAGGTAGAGACCCAGTACTTC; CDR3: CASSLVAGEVETQYF
D: TRBD2; V: TRBV29-1; size: .; J: TRBJ2-3; DNA: TGCAGCGTTGAGGGACTAGCGGGAGATACGCAGTATTTT; CDR3: CSVEGLAGDTQYF
D: .; V: TRBV5-4; size: few; J: TRBJ1-4; DNA: TGTGCCAGCAGCTTGGGTGGACAACTGGGTGAAAAACTGTTTTTT; CDR3: CASSLGGQLGEKLFF
D: TRBD1; V: TRBV7-7; size: .; J: TRBJ2-1; DNA: TGTGCTAGCAGCTTAGCCCAGGGGGCCGGTAATGAGCAGTTCTTC; CDR3: CASSLAQGAGNEQFF
D: TRBD2; V: TRBV7-6; size: few; J: TRBJ2-7; DNA: TGTGCCAGCAGCCGAATAGCGGGAGTGCTGAACTACGAGCAGTACTTC; CDR3: CASSRIAGVLNYEQYF
D: TRBD1; V: TRBV9; size: .; J: TRBJ2-7; DNA: TGTGCCAGCAGCCCCTACCCGGACAGGGAGAACTACGAGCAGTACTTC; CDR3: CASSPYPDRENYEQYF
D: TRBD1; V: TRBV15; size: .; J: TRBJ1-1; DNA: TGTGCCACCAGCGAACAGGGGATGAACACTGAAGCTTTCTTT; CDR3: CATSEQGMNTEAFF
D: .; V: TRBV5-1; size: .; J: TRBJ1-1; DNA: TGCGCCAGCACCCTGGGGGGGGTGCCCTCTGAAGCTTTCTTT; CDR3: CASTLGGVPSEAFF
D: .; V: TRBV27; size: many; J: TRBJ2-5; DNA: TGTGCCAGCAGTAAACAGGGATCCGGGACAAACCAAGAGACCCAGTACTTC; CDR3: CASSKQGSGTNQETQYF
D: TRBD2; V: TRBV5-5; size: once; J: TRBJ2-5; DNA: TGTGCCAGCAGCTTGGCCGGGACTACCCAAGAGACCCAGTACTTC; CDR3: CASSLAGTTQETQYF
D: TRBD1; V: TRBV4-2; size: .; J: TRBJ2-6; DNA: TGTGCCAGCAGCCAAGTCTCCGGGGCAGGGGGTACCAACGTCCTGACTTTC; CDR3: CASSQVSGAGGTNVLTF
D: TRBD1; V: TRBV10-3; size: .; J: TRBJ1-1; DNA: TGTGCCATCAGGACAGGGGGGGAGACCACTGAAGCTTTCTTT; CDR3: CAIRTGGETTEAFF
D: .; V: TRBV7-2; size: .; J: TRBJ1-6; DNA: TGTGCCAGCAGCTTGGAGCGTCAGGGTAGGAGTTCACCCCTCCACTTT; CDR3: CASSLERQGRSSPLHF
D: TRBD1; V: TRBV28; size: once; J: TRBJ1-5; DNA: TGTGCCAGCAGGACAGGGGGCACCCTTAGCAATCAGCCCCAGCATTTT; CDR3: CASRTGGTLSNQPQHF
D: TRBD2; V: TRBV10-3; size: .; J: TRBJ2-1; DNA: TGTGCCATCAGGGGGCTAGCGGAATCCTACAATGAGCAGTTCTTC; CDR3: CAIRGLAESYNEQFF
D: TRBD1; V: TRBV5-1; size: .; J: TRBJ2-1; DNA: TGCGCCAGCAGCCCAGGACAGGAGAGCTTCTACAATGAGCAGTTCTTC; CDR3: CASSPGQESFYNEQFF